One sample yielded the 2 T cell receptor beta chains listed below, sequenced in a study of blood T cell repertoires in COVID-19. The table came from immunoSEQ multiplex PCR; TCRdb's copy has only in-frame clones and leaves some out. The sample consists of about 280,000 clones, 75% to 90% of them appearing once. The sample taken for sequencing was peripheral blood. All receptors derive from a man in his fifties or sixties with acute or convalescent COVID-19.

The chain recombines TRBV7-8 with TRBJ1-2; a possible D gene is TRBD1 (6 bases). V lost 6 bases to trimming and J lost 6 bases, with 29 bases between them. The CDR3 has 18 amino acids. Per germline, CDR1 SGHVS and CDR2 FQNEAQ. CDR3 sequence (DNA): TGTGCCAGCAGTTCCCACCGGGACATCCAAAACGGGGGGAATGGCTACACCTTC. Its protein is CASSSHRDIQNGGNGYTF.

This chain connects TRBV5-1 to TRBJ2-7; 8 bases map to TRBD1. Germline lookup yields CDR1 SGHRS and CDR2 YFSETQ. With 0 bases clipped from V and 2 bases from J, the junction kept 1 base outside the gene matches. This CDR3 is 14 amino acids long. In DNA form, the CDR3 reads TGCGCCAGCAGCTTGGGGGACAGGCCCTACGAGCAGTACTTC. Translated, it gives CASSLGDRPYEQYF.